These 15 T cell receptor beta chains were sequenced from one sample in a study of CD8 T cells in ankylosing spondylitis. The antigens for these receptors are not known. Findings of the study overall: What seemed typical of ankylosing spondylitis blood was a TCR beta motif built from roughly eight highly homologous variants.

TCRdb processed the 5' RACE reads anew with MiXCR; each CDR3 protein has one entry. Here the sample spans more than 300,000 distinct CDR3 sequences, 8% being singletons. Sequenced: blood, either unsorted or a sorted T cell fraction (not recorded which). These receptors all stem from a male donor with ankylosing spondylitis.

This clonotype was picked up a small number of times. The chain is built from TRBV12-3 or TRBV12-4 and TRBJ1-5; the match to TRBD1 covers 11 bases. This CDR3 is 14 amino acids long. Germline trimming cut 9 bases from V and 4 bases from J; bases unmatched to any gene: 5. The CDR3 region is CASYGTGGNQPQHF. The CDR3 nucleotides read TGTGCCAGTTACGGGACAGGGGGAAATCAGCCCCAGCATTTT.

The chain joins TRBV6-4 to TRBJ2-5, with no clear D. V lost 6 bases and J lost 5, with 13 bases in between. CDR1 MRHNA and CDR2 SNTAGT come from the germline V gene. The CDR3 runs to 13 residues. The CDR3 reads CASSPFAGETQYF. The CDR3 DNA is TGTGCCAGCAGCCCCTTTGCTGGGGAGACCCAGTACTTC.

This clonotype was observed many times. This rearrangement joins TRBV9 to TRBJ2-6; D is possibly TRBD2 (6 bases). Germline loops: CDR1 SGDLS, CDR2 YYNGEE. Trimming took off 0 bases at V and 2 bases at J, with 6 bases between the two ends. The CDR3 covers 15 residues. In DNA, the CDR3 is TGTGCCAGCAGCGTAGCGGGAGCTGGGGCCAACGTCCTGACTTTC. Amino acids: CASSVAGAGANVLTF.

This clonotype turned up a few times. V usage is TRBV5-1 and J usage is TRBJ2-1; 12 bases are shared with TRBD2. Germline CDR1 and CDR2: SGHRS and YFSETQ. Trimming at V came to 4 bases and at J to 8 bases, leaving 16 bases not matched to a gene. This CDR3 is 18 amino acids long. The CDR3 reads CASSRLAGGHGVIDEQFF. In DNA form, the CDR3 reads TGCGCCAGCAGCCGGCTAGCGGGAGGGCATGGGGTGATAGATGAGCAGTTCTTC.

This clonotype was counted a few times. The genes are TRBV6-4 and TRBJ1-1; 7 bases line up with TRBD1. This CDR3 region has 13 residues. J gave up 10 bases and V 0 bases, and 5 bases lay outside the gene matches. Germline assignment: CDR1 MRHNA and CDR2 SNTAGT. Written as DNA, the CDR3 is TGTGCCAGCAGTGACTCTCGAGGGACAGCAGCTTTCTTT. Its translation is CASSDSRGTAAFF.

V and J are TRBV4-1 and TRBJ2-5; 8 bases are a match to TRBD1. The CDR3 is 16 residues long. Germline lookup yields CDR1 MGHRA and CDR2 YSYEKL. Trimming at V came to 5 bases and at J to 4 bases, leaving 12 bases not matched to a gene. Written as DNA, the CDR3 is TGCGCCAGCAGCGGCGCAGGGGGCACAGGGGGAGAGACCCAGTACTTC. Translation: CASSGAGGTGGETQYF.

Written as DNA, the CDR3 is TGCATCTGCGGGACCGTTGACTCGACCCAGTACTTC. Its protein is CICGTVDSTQYF. The rearrangement links TRBV20-1 to TRBJ2-5; a weak D match, TRBD2 (6 bases). The V gene's germline CDR1 is DFQATT and CDR2 SNEGSKA (reference sequence). CDR3 length: 12 amino acids.

The V gene is TRBV12-3 or TRBV12-4, the J gene TRBJ1-2, with unresolved D. The V end lost 8 bases, the J end lost 4 bases, and 11 bases lay between the germline ends. CDR3 length: 12 residues. CDR3 sequence reads: CASSARGYGYTF. The DNA of the CDR3 is TGTGCCAGCTCGGCAAGAGGCTATGGCTACACCTTC.

CDR3 amino acids: CASSLDWDLLNGYTF. In nucleotides, the CDR3 is TGTGCCAGCAGCTTAGACTGGGATTTGTTGAATGGCTACACCTTC. This chain connects TRBV7-8 to TRBJ1-2, with D hard to call. V gave up 1 base and J gave up 6 bases, with 15 bases separating them. The V gene's germline CDR1 is SGHVS and CDR2 FQNEAQ. This CDR3 comprises 15 residues.

This clonotype has a handful of counts. The chain joins TRBV27 to TRBJ2-7, with D tentatively TRBD1 or TRBD2 (5 bases each). CDR3 size: 14 residues. CDR1 is MNHEY, CDR2 SMNVEV, per germline (reference sequence). V lost 5 bases to trimming and J lost 3 bases, with 14 bases between them. The CDR3 region is CASSQTGTGYEQYF. The CDR3 DNA sequence: TGTGCCAGCAGTCAAACCGGGACGGGCTACGAGCAGTACTTC.

This clonotype showed up just a few times. The chain recombines TRBV5-1 with TRBJ2-7, with TRBD1 identical over 8 bases. The trim removed 4 bases at V and 1 base at J, leaving 7 bases unmatched. The CDR3 runs 15 residues. The V gene's germline CDR1 is SGHRS and CDR2 YFSETQ. The CDR3 DNA is TGCGCCAGCAGCCTGTACACAGGGGGATCCTACGAGCAGTACTTC. Its protein product is CASSLYTGGSYEQYF.

This clonotype showed up just a few times. The rearrangement joins TRBV4-1 to TRBJ2-7, with 10 positions matching TRBD2. V shed 0 bases and J 5 bases; nucleotides not matched to a gene: 7. The CDR3 sequence is 16 residues long. The germline CDR1 and CDR2 sequences are MGHRA and YSYEKL. The chain's CDR3 is CASSQDQAGGPNEQYF. The CDR3 nucleotides read TGCGCCAGCAGCCAAGATCAAGCGGGAGGGCCTAACGAGCAGTACTTC.

This clonotype was seen a handful of times. This chain uses TRBV27 with TRBJ2-1; 10 nucleotides align to TRBD1. The V and J ends lost 6 bases and 8 bases, in that order; junction bases with no gene match: 10. This CDR3 region has 15 residues. Germline V gene lookup returns CDR1 MNHEY and CDR2 SMNVEV (reference sequence). CDR3 nucleotide sequence: TGTGCCAGCAGAGAACCGGGACAGGGGTTCCATGAGCAGTTCTTC. This translates into CASREPGQGFHEQFF.

The rearrangement links TRBV18 to TRBJ1-3, with D tentatively TRBD1 (5 bases). Germline V lookup: CDR1 KGHSH, CDR2 LQKENI. The CDR3 totals 13 residues. V lost 2 bases to trimming and J lost 16 bases, with 18 bases between them. CDR3 in amino acids: CASSPGDLPPVYF. CDR3 bases: TGTGCCAGCTCACCAGGGGACCTACCGCCAGTCTATTTT. The full variable domain, completed using reference TRBV18 and TRBJ1-3, is NAGVMQNPRHLVRRRGQEARLRCSPMKGHSHVYWYRQLPEEGLKFMVYLQKENIIDESGMPKERFSAEFPKEGPSILRIQQVVRGDSAAYFCASSPGDLPPVYFGEGSWLTVV.

This clonotype occurred a few times. The chain couples TRBV6-5 to TRBJ2-2; 13 bases match TRBD2. The germline V gene has CDR1 MNHEY and CDR2 SVGAGI. The ends lost 5 bases at V and 6 bases at J; junction bases unmatched: 3. The length of the CDR3 is 15 residues. CDR3 coding DNA: TGTGCCAGCAGTCACGGACTAGCGGGAGCCGGGGAGCTGTTTTTT. Amino acid sequence: CASSHGLAGAGELFF.